This T cell receptor beta chain was captured in a study of blood T cell repertoires in COVID-19. Overall study context: COVID-19 samples from acute and convalescent phases originated in the United States, Italy and Spain. The analysed material was cDNA or gDNA that came from T cells, B-cell-depleted T cells, or PBMCs.

Trimming stripped 6 bases from V and 10 bases from J, with 14 bases between. The CDR3 spans 13 residues. Looked up from germline, CDR1 is SGHRS and CDR2 is YFSETQ. As handled by the study authors: It was from reference gene primer amplification that nucleated cell counts were estimated. TCRdb's copy holds only in-frame clones and misses some; the assay was immunoSEQ multiplex PCR. From that table come the V and J calls and clone size; the DNA was used to work out D and trimming. The repertoire holds 250,000 or so clones, around 87% seen once, with less than 1.6% in the top ten. This clone was observed once.

The chain carries TRBV5-1 and TRBJ1-6; no reliable D call. Sequencing was carried out using peripheral blood. This clonotype was obtained from a woman aged 40-49 years who had recovered from COVID-19. The CDR3 is CASKAGLESPLHF. In DNA form, the CDR3 reads TGCGCCAGCAAAGCGGGGTTGGAGTCACCCCTCCACTTT.